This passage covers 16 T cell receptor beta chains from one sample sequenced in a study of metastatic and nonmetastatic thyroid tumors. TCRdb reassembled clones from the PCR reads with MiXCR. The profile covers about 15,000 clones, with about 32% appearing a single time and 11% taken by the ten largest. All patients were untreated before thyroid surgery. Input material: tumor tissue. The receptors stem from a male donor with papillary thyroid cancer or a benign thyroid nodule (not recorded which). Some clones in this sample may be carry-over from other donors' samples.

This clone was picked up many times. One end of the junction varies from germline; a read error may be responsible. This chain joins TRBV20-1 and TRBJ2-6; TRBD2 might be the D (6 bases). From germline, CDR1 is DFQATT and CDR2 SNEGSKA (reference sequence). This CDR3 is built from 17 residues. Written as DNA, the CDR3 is TGCAGTGCTAGCCTCACCGGACGTTCAGGCGGGGTCAACGTCCTGACTTTC. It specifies CSASLTGRSGGVNVLTF.

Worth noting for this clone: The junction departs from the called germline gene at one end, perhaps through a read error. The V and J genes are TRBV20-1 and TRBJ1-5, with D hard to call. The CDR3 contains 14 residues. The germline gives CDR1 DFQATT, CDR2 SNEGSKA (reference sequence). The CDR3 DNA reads TGCAATGCTAAGACGGATTATAGCAATCAGCCCCAGCATTTT. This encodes CNAKTDYSNQPQHF.

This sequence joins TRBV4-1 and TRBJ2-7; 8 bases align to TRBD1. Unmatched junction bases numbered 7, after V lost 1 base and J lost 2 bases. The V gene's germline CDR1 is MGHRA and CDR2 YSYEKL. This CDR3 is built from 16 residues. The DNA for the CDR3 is TGCGCCAGCAGCCAAGCCCCCCAGGGGGCCCCCTACGAGCAGTACTTC. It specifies CASSQAPQGAPYEQYF.

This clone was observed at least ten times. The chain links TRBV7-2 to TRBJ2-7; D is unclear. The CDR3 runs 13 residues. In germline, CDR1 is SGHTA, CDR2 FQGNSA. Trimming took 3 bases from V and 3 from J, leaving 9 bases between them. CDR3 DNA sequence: TGTGCCAGCAGCTTCTCCGTAAACTACGAGCAGTACTTC. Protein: CASSFSVNYEQYF.

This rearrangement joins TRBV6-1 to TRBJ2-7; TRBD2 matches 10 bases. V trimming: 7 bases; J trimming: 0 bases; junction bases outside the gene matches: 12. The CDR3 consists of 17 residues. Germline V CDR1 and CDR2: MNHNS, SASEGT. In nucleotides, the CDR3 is TGTGCCAGCATTTATACCGGAAGCGGGGGGGTCTCCTACGAGCAGTACTTC. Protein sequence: CASIYTGSGGVSYEQYF.

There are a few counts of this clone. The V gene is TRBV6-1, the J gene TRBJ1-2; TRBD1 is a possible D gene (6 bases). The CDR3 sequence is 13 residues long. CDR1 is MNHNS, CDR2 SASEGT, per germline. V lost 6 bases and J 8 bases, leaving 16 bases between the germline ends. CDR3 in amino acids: CASSRPRGLGYTF. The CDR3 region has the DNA TGTGCCAGCAGCCGCCCCCGGGGGCTGGGCTACACCTTC.

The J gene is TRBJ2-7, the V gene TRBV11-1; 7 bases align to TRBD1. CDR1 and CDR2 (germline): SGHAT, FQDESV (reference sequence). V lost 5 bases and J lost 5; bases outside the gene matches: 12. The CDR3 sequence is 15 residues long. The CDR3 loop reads CASSHVGTVSDEQYF. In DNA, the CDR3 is TGTGCCAGCAGCCATGTCGGGACAGTGTCTGACGAGCAGTACTTC.

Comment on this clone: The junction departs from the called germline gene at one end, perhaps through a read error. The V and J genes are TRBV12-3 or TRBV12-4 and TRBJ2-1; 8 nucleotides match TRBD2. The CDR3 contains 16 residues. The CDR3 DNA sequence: TGTGCCAGCAGCCTGGGTAGCGGGATCTCCCACAATGAGCATTTCTTC. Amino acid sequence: CASSLGSGISHNEHFF.

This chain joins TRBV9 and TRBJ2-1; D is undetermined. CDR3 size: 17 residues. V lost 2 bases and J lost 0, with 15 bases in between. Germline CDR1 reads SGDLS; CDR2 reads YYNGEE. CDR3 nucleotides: TGTGCCAGCAGCGTCTCTAGGGTGCATAGCTCCTACAATGAGCAGTTCTTC. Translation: CASSVSRVHSSYNEQFF.

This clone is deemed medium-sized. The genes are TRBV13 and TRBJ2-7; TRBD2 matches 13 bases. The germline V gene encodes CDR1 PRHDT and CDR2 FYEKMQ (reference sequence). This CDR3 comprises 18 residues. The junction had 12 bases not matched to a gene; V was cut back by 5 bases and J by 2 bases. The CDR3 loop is CASSPTGTSGTLTYEQYF. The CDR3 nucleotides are TGTGCCAGCAGCCCTACCGGGACTAGCGGGACATTGACCTACGAGCAGTACTTC.

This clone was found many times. CDR3 coding DNA: TGCGCCAGCAGCCCCCCTACTGGGCTCACTGAAGCTTTCTTT. Protein sequence: CASSPPTGLTEAFF. The chain couples TRBV5-1 to TRBJ1-1; D is unclear. V was trimmed by 4 bases and J by 4 bases, leaving 14 bases between them. There are 14 residues in the CDR3. Germline V CDR1 and CDR2: SGHRS, YFSETQ.

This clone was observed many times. The CDR3 coding sequence is TGTGCCAGCAAAAGGTACCCCCAAAACAATGAGCAGTTCTTC. Translation gives CASKRYPQNNEQFF. This chain connects TRBV5-6 to TRBJ2-1; D not certain. This CDR3 is 14 amino acids long. The germline V and J ends were trimmed by 6 bases and 5 bases, with 15 bases remaining between them. Germline CDR1 reads SGHDT; CDR2 reads YYEEEE.

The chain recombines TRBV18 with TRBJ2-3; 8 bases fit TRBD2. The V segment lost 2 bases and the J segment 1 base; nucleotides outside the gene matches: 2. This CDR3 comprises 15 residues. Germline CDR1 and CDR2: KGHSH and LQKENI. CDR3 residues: CASSPVTSGTDTQYF. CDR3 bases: TGTGCCAGCTCACCAGTGACTAGCGGCACAGATACGCAGTATTTT.

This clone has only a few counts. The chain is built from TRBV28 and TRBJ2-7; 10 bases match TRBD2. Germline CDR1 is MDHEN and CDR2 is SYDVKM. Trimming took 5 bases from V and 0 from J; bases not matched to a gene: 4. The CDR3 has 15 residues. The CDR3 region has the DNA TGTGCCAGCAGTCGGAGCGGGAGGGCCTCCTACGAGCAGTACTTC. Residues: CASSRSGRASYEQYF. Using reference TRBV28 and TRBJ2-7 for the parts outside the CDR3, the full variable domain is DVKVTQSSRYLVKRTGEKVFLECVQDMDHENMFWYRQDPGLGLRLIYFSYDVKMKEKGDIPEGYSVSREKKERFSLILESASTNQTSMYLCASSRSGRASYEQYFGPGTRLTVT.

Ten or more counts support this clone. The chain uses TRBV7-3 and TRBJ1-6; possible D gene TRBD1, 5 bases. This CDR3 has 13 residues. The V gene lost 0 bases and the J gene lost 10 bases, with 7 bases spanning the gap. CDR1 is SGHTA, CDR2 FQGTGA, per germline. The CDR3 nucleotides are TGTGCCAGCAGCTTAACGGGGGGGTCACCCCTCCACTTT. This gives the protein CASSLTGGSPLHF.

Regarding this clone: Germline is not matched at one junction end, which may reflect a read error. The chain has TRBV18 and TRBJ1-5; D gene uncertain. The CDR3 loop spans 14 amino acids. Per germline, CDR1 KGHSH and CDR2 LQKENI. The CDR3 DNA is TGTGCCAGCTCTCCAACACTGTGCAATCAGCGCCAGCATTTT. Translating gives CASSPTLCNQRQHF.